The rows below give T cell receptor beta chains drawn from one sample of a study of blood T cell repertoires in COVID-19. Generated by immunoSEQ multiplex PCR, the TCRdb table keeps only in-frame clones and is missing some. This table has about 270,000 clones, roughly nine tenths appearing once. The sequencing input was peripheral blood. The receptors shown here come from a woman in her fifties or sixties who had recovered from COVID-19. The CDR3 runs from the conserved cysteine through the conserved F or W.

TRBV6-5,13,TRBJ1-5,CASSYDRSQPQHF
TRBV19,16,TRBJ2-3,CASSLGLAGITDTQYF
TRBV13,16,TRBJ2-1,CASSGGQGRAYNEQFF
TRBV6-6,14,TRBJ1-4,CASSYSLGGEKLFF
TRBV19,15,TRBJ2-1,CASSIRLAGGYEQFF
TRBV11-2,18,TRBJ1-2,CASSSWTRTAAQNYGYTF
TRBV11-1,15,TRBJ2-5,CASSNPGLAGETQYF
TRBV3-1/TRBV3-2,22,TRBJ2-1,CASSQDRFSGTGGLSSYNEQFF
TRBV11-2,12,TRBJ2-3,CASSLGGEAQYF
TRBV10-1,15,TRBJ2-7,CASSEIGTGGDEQYF
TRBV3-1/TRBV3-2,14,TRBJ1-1,CASISTGVGTEAFF
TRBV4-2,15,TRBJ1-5,CASSQGDRAGQPQHF
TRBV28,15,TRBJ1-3,CASSLSGGRPNTIYF
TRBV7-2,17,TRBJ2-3,CASSLRLAGGNTDTQYF
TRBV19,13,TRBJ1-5,CASSDRVVQPQHF
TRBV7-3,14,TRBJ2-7,CASSSSGQAGEQYF
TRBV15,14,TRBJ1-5,CATSRGGRVQPQHF
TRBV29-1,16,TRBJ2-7,CSVGPNAGESSYEQYF
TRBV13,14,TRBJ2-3,CASILSGGIDTQYF
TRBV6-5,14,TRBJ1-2,CAIERLTFNYGYTF